Shown below are 12 T cell receptor beta chains from a single sample sequenced in a study of beta chain features in type 1 diabetes. Every bit of the isolated RNA underwent reverse transcription, so sequencing read expressed TCRB transcripts. Sequencing used immunoSEQ multiplex PCR; TCRdb keeps in-frame clones, though not all of them. The sample contains about 620,000 clones, 15% to 18% of which appear only once. The sample taken for sequencing was naive CD4+ T cells from blood. These receptors all come from a man between 18 and 29 years old in good health.

This clone was recorded a few times. This sequence joins TRBV7-3 and TRBJ2-5; TRBD2 agrees at 8 bases. The CDR3 covers 13 residues. Germline CDR1 is SGHTA and CDR2 is FQGTGA. The junction had 3 bases not matched to a gene; V was cut back by 5 bases and J by 4 bases. The CDR3 loop reads CASSPSGRETQYF. The CDR3 coding sequence is TGTGCCAGCAGCCCCAGCGGGAGAGAGACCCAGTACTTC.

This clone was observed a few times. J is TRBJ2-7 and V is TRBV7-2; perhaps TRBD1 as D (5 bases). The CDR3 totals 15 residues. CDR1 and CDR2 from the germline V gene are SGHTA and FQGNSA. The germline V and J ends were trimmed by 1 base and 4 bases, with 14 bases remaining between them. In nucleotides, the CDR3 is TGTGCCAGCAGCTTAGTGGGTCAGGGTCAGTACGAGCAGTACTTC. It yields the protein CASSLVGQGQYEQYF.

This clone came up a few times. The J gene is TRBJ2-1, the V gene TRBV7-2, with a tentative D call TRBD2 (5 bases). Germline lookup yields CDR1 SGHTA and CDR2 FQGNSA. V was clipped by 6 bases and J by 6 bases, with 12 bases between them. There are 13 residues in the CDR3. DNA of the CDR3: TGTGCCAGCAGGGTCGGGGTCAGCAATGAGCAGTTCTTC. It is translated as CASRVGVSNEQFF.

V and J are TRBV7-8 and TRBJ2-7, with 10 bases matching TRBD1. After removal of 7 bases from V and 3 bases from J, the junction contained 6 bases not matched to a gene. Germline CDR1 reads SGHVS; CDR2 reads FQNEAQ. The CDR3 length is 14 residues. The CDR3 is CASKDRDRGYEQYF. CDR3 sequence (DNA): TGTGCCAGCAAGGACAGGGACAGGGGCTACGAGCAGTACTTC.

V gene TRBV18 combines with J gene TRBJ2-5; 7 bases fit TRBD1. The J call may not be correct, given that the DNA end is closer to TRBJ2-7. In germline, CDR1 is KGHSH, CDR2 LQKENI. The CDR3 runs to 10 residues. CDR3 region: CAARGYEQYF. CDR3 DNA sequence: TGTGCTGCCAGGGGGTACGAGCAGTACTTC.

The CDR3 DNA reads TGTGCCAGCGCGTCCGGGACAGGGGATTACACCGGGGAGCTGTTTTTT. It encodes CASASGTGDYTGELFF. The chain is built from TRBV18 and TRBJ2-2; TRBD1 aligns across 10 bases. Germline trimming cut 8 bases from V and 3 bases from J; bases unmatched to any gene: 9. The CDR3 consists of 16 residues. Germline-derived CDR1 and CDR2 are KGHSH and LQKENI.

This chain joins TRBV5-6 and TRBJ1-1; the match to TRBD1 covers 8 bases. CDR1 SGHDT and CDR2 YYEEEE come from the germline V gene. The CDR3 is 15 residues long. J gave up 3 bases and V 0 bases, and 4 bases lay outside the gene matches. The CDR3 loop reads CASSLVDRAYTEAFF. In DNA form, the CDR3 reads TGTGCCAGCAGCTTGGTGGACAGGGCTTACACTGAAGCTTTCTTT.

This clone appeared a few times. Written as DNA, the CDR3 is TGTGCCATCAGTGAAATAGGGTCTGAAGCTTTCTTT. This codes for CAISEIGSEAFF. This chain uses TRBV10-3 with TRBJ1-1; D not certain. V was clipped by 3 bases and J by 6 bases, with 8 bases between them. Per the germline V gene, CDR1 is ENHRY and CDR2 is SYGVKD. This CDR3 contains 12 residues.

This chain joins TRBV20-1 and TRBJ1-1; D is undetermined. Trimming removed 3 bases at V and 8 bases at J, with 10 bases between. This CDR3 has 11 residues. Germline V CDR1 and CDR2: DFQATT, SNEGSKA (reference sequence). Written as DNA, the CDR3 is TGCAGTGCTAGGGGCAGGCCCGAAGCTTTCTTT. This codes for CSARGRPEAFF.

This clone was detected only a few times. This chain uses TRBV9 with TRBJ2-5; D possibly corresponds to TRBD2 (6 bases). Trimming took off 4 bases at V and 5 bases at J, with 18 bases between the two ends. The CDR3 spans 15 residues. From germline, CDR1 is SGDLS and CDR2 YYNGEE. This CDR3 is CASSRRRDPVETQYF. In nucleotides, the CDR3 is TGTGCCAGCAGCCGTCGGCGGGACCCCGTGGAGACCCAGTACTTC.

The J gene is TRBJ2-7, the V gene TRBV9; D is uncertain. The ends were cut back, 2 bases at V and 0 bases at J, with 9 bases in the middle. This CDR3 has 14 amino acids. Per the germline V gene, CDR1 is SGDLS and CDR2 is YYNGEE. This CDR3 is CASSVAPSSYEQYF. The CDR3 DNA reads as TGTGCCAGCAGCGTCGCCCCAAGCTCCTACGAGCAGTACTTC.

The rearrangement links TRBV6-6 to TRBJ2-1, with 9 bases fitting TRBD2. V shed 4 bases, J shed 7 bases, and the junction held 11 bases outside the gene matches. The CDR3 is made up of 16 amino acids. Per germline, CDR1 MNHNY and CDR2 SVGAGI (reference sequence). The CDR3 DNA reads as TGTGCCAGCAGTTCCACGAGCGGGAGGCTACGGAATGAGCAGTTCTTC. Translating it yields CASSSTSGRLRNEQFF.